This T cell receptor (beta chain) was sequenced for a study of shared clonotypes between healthy human individuals. Germline CDR1 is SGHNT and CDR2 is YYREEE (reference sequence). The CDR3 runs to 17 residues. V was clipped by 4 bases and J by 4 bases, with 22 bases between them. Data came from immunoSEQ multiplex PCR; TCRdb stores just in-frame clones and leaves some out. Of under 1,900,000 clones in the sample, less than 99% were seen once. This clonotype was obtained from a man under 40 in good health. The sample taken for sequencing was naive CD4+ T cells sorted from blood. Subset given: CD45RA+ positively selected. This sequence joins TRBV5-4 and TRBJ2-3; D might be TRBD1 (8 bases). CDR3 residues: CASSPGQGAGASDTQYF. The CDR3 nucleotides read TGTGCCAGCAGCCCAGGTCAGGGGGCGGGAGCTTCAGATACGCAGTATTTT.